What follows are 20 T cell receptor beta chains derived from one specimen sequenced in a study of T cell changes during pregnancy in multiple sclerosis. Sequenced by immunoSEQ multiplex PCR; TCRdb stores in-frame clones only, minus some. The sample lists 60,000 to 70,000 clones, about 90% occurring once. Specimen: peripheral blood, collected in the second trimester of pregnancy. The receptors stem from a female donor in good health, enrolled as a control in a pregnancy study.

The rearrangement links TRBV2 to TRBJ2-5; 13 bases line up with TRBD2. Germline loops: CDR1 SNHLY, CDR2 FYNNEI. This CDR3 has 16 amino acids. V shed 3 bases and J 6 bases; nucleotides not matched to a gene: 7. CDR3 nucleotide sequence: TGTGCCAGCAGTGACTTACTAGCGGGAGGGTGGCAGACCCAGTACTTC. Amino acid sequence: CASSDLLAGGWQTQYF.

The rearrangement joins TRBV29-1 to TRBJ1-3, with D perhaps matching TRBD1 (6 bases). CDR1 is SQVTM and CDR2 is ANQGSEA in the germline V gene. The CDR3 is 12 residues long. Between the trimmed V and J ends, which lost 4 bases and 9 bases, there was a span of 13 bases. CDR3 region: CSVADRKGTIYF. CDR3 coding DNA: TGCAGCGTTGCTGACAGGAAAGGCACCATATATTTT.

The rearrangement joins TRBV6-1 to TRBJ1-5; D may be TRBD1 (6 bases). The germline V gene has CDR1 MNHNS and CDR2 SASEGT. This CDR3 is 14 amino acids long. V was pared by 6 bases and J by 6 bases, with 15 bases between. The CDR3 here is CASRGTGSGQPQHF. The CDR3 region has the DNA TGTGCCAGCAGGGGTACAGGGTCGGGTCAGCCCCAGCATTTT.

The chain uses TRBV25-1 and TRBJ2-2; 8 bases are shared with TRBD2. The CDR3 contains 18 residues. Looked up from germline, CDR1 is MGHDK and CDR2 is SYGVNS. V lost 4 bases, J lost 0 bases, and 10 bases stayed unmatched. CDR3 bases: TGTGCCAGCAGTGCCCTGACTAGCGTCGTCGCGAACACCGGGGAGCTGTTTTTT. Translating gives CASSALTSVVANTGELFF.

V gene TRBV19 combines with J gene TRBJ1-4; D is perhaps TRBD1 (5 bases). V shed 8 bases and J shed 0 bases, with 16 bases lying between them. Germline V gene sequence: CDR1 LNHDA, CDR2 SQIVND (reference sequence). CDR3 length: 16 amino acids. The chain's CDR3 is CASRKGLGATNEKLFF. CDR3 nucleotide sequence: TGTGCCAGTCGGAAGGGGTTAGGGGCAACTAATGAAAAACTGTTTTTT.

The gene calls are TRBV27 and TRBJ2-7; a possible D gene is TRBD2 (5 bases). CDR1 MNHEY and CDR2 SMNVEV come from the germline V gene (reference sequence). V was cut by 8 bases and J by 3 bases, with 11 bases left in between. CDR3 length equals 12 residues. The CDR3 loop reads CASAPGIYEQYF. The CDR3 region has the DNA TGTGCCAGCGCCCCGGGGATCTACGAGCAGTACTTC.

The genes are TRBV28 and TRBJ1-2; no firm D call. Per germline, CDR1 MDHEN and CDR2 SYDVKM. The CDR3 consists of 13 residues. V dropped 7 bases and J dropped 8 bases, with 17 bases sitting between them. The CDR3 nucleotides read TGTGCCAGCACGGAGGTGGCTCAAGGGGGCTACACCTTC. Residues: CASTEVAQGGYTF.

CDR3 coding DNA: TGTGCCAGCAGTGAAGCGTTAGCGGGCAATGAGCAGTTCTTC. Its translation: CASSEALAGNEQFF. The chain links TRBV6-1 to TRBJ2-1, with 7 bases matching TRBD2. V was pared by 0 bases and J by 6 bases, with 2 bases of the junction left unmatched. Per germline, CDR1 MNHNS and CDR2 SASEGT. The CDR3 totals 14 residues.

The chain couples TRBV5-5 to TRBJ2-1; 7 bases are a match to TRBD2. The CDR3 contains 15 residues. Germline V gives CDR1 SGHKS, CDR2 YYEKEE (reference sequence). The ends lost 9 bases at V and 5 bases at J; junction bases unmatched: 14. CDR3: CATTGGTASNNEQFF. The CDR3, as DNA: TGTGCCACTACGGGGGGTACCGCATCGAACAATGAGCAGTTCTTC.

The gene calls are TRBV2 and TRBJ1-1, with no clear D. V was pared by 4 bases and J by 7 bases, with 7 bases between. CDR3 size: 11 residues. Per the germline V gene, CDR1 is SNHLY and CDR2 is FYNNEI. Here the CDR3 DNA reads TGTGCCAGCAGTGCTGTACATGAAGCTTTCTTT. As protein: CASSAVHEAFF.

This clone was observed a few times. The chain combines TRBV13 with TRBJ2-7; 9 positions match TRBD2. V trimming: 4 bases; J trimming: 5 bases; junction bases outside the gene matches: 9. Germline V gene data show CDR1 as PRHDT and CDR2 as FYEKMQ (reference sequence). CDR3 length: 15 residues. The CDR3 DNA sequence: TGTGCCAGCAGCTCCCTGGGCGGGAGGGCTGACGAGCAGTACTTC. Its protein product is CASSSLGGRADEQYF. The full variable domain, its missing parts supplied by reference TRBV13 and TRBJ2-7, is AAGVIQSPRHLIKEKRETATLKCYPIPRHDTVYWYQQGPGQDPQFLISFYEKMQSDKGSIPDRFSAQQFSDYHSELNMSSLELGDSALYFCASSSLGGRADEQYFGPGTRLTVT.

The genes are TRBV19 and TRBJ1-1; D gene unclear. Germline CDR1 and CDR2: LNHDA and SQIVND (reference sequence). V lost 2 bases and J lost 7, with 5 bases in between. The CDR3 consists of 11 residues. This CDR3 reads CASSILFEAFF. The CDR3 DNA reads as TGTGCCAGTAGTATATTATTTGAAGCTTTCTTT.

This clone occurred once. CDR3 sequence reads: CASSLAPSGGAREQFF. Written as DNA, the CDR3 is TGTGCCAGCAGCTTAGCGCCTAGCGGGGGGGCCCGTGAGCAGTTCTTC. The V call is TRBV7-9, the J call TRBJ2-1; 12 positions match TRBD2. V shed 0 bases and J 9 bases; nucleotides not matched to a gene: 6. Germline V gene data show CDR1 as SEHNR and CDR2 as FQNEAQ (reference sequence). The CDR3 runs 16 residues.

This clone occurred a few times. The rearrangement uses TRBV2 and TRBJ1-1; a possible D gene is TRBD1 (5 bases). This CDR3 contains 14 residues. From germline, CDR1 is SNHLY and CDR2 FYNNEI. Trimming took 7 bases from V and 8 from J, leaving 20 bases between them. The CDR3 spells CASTHDGGVPEAFF. CDR3 nucleotide sequence: TGTGCCAGCACCCACGACGGGGGAGTCCCGGAAGCTTTCTTT. Complete variable domain (other parts from reference TRBV2 and TRBJ1-1): EPEVTQTPSHQVTQMGQEVILRCVPISNHLYFYWYRQILGQKVEFLVSFYNNEISEKSEIFDDQFSVERPDGSNFTLKIRSTKLEDSAMYFCASTHDGGVPEAFFGQGTRLTVV.

This clone was recorded once. The rearrangement uses TRBV4-2 and TRBJ2-5; the D is unclear. Germline V lookup: CDR1 LGHNA, CDR2 YNFKEQ. V was trimmed by 4 bases and J by 0 bases, leaving 12 bases between them. The CDR3 sequence is 15 residues long. The CDR3 sequence: CASSLDSTNQETQYF. CDR3 nucleotide sequence: TGTGCCAGCAGCCTAGATAGCACAAACCAAGAGACCCAGTACTTC.

This chain joins TRBV30 and TRBJ2-7, with D perhaps TRBD1 (5 bases). Germline CDR1 is GTSNPN and CDR2 is SVGIG (reference sequence). V was pared by 4 bases and J by 8 bases, with 18 bases between. The CDR3 sequence is 13 residues long. DNA for the CDR3: TGTGCCTGGACAGGGAACACCTACGCGCAGCAGTACTTC. This codes for CAWTGNTYAQQYF. The full variable domain, rest sourced from reference TRBV30 and TRBJ2-7, is SQTIHQWPATLVQPVGSPLSLECTVEGTSNPNLYWYRQAAGRGLQLLFYSVGIGQISSEVPQNLSASRPQDRQFILSSKKLLLSDSGFYLCAWTGNTYAQQYFGPGTRLTVT.

V usage is TRBV10-3 and J usage is TRBJ2-7; perhaps TRBD1 as D (5 bases). Trimming took off 7 bases at V and 2 bases at J, with 15 bases between the two ends. Germline assignment: CDR1 ENHRY and CDR2 SYGVKD. The CDR3 contains 14 residues. The CDR3 DNA reads TGTGCCATCACTGGGAACAGGACCACCTACGAGCAGTACTTC. Translated: CAITGNRTTYEQYF.

This chain connects TRBV4-3 to TRBJ1-5; D might be TRBD1 (6 bases). This CDR3 comprises 16 residues. Trimming removed 3 bases at V and 1 base at J, with 13 bases between. The V gene's germline CDR1 is LGHNA and CDR2 YSLEER. CDR3: CASSQETGWSNQPQHF. The CDR3 nucleotides are TGCGCCAGCAGCCAGGAGACAGGTTGGAGCAATCAGCCCCAGCATTTT.

The chain is built from TRBV7-3 and TRBJ1-1; D not resolved. The CDR3 is 14 residues long. V dropped 5 bases and J dropped 1 base, with 11 bases sitting between them. The germline V gene has CDR1 SGHTA and CDR2 FQGTGA. The CDR3 coding sequence is TGTGCCAGCAGCGGCCCGGGTCAGAACACTGAAGCTTTCTTT. Translating it yields CASSGPGQNTEAFF.

The gene calls are TRBV7-3 and TRBJ2-3; 7 bases map to TRBD2. The CDR3 covers 15 residues. The V gene's germline CDR1 is SGHTA and CDR2 FQGTGA. Trimming cost V 2 bases and J 6 bases; bases outside gene matches: 8. The CDR3 loop reads CASSLLAASRDTQYF. CDR3 nucleotide sequence: TGTGCCAGCAGCTTACTAGCGGCCTCCAGGGATACGCAGTATTTT.